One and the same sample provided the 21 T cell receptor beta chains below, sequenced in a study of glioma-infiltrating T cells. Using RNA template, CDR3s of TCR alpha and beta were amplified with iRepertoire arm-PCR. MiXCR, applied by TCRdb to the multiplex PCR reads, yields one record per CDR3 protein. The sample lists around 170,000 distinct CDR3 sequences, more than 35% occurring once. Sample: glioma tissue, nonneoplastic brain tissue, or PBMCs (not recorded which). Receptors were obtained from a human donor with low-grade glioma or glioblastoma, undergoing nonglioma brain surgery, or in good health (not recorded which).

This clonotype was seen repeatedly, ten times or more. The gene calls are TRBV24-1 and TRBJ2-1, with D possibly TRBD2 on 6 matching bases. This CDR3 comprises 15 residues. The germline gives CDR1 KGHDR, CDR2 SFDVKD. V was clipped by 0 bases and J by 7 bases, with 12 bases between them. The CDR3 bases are TGTGCCACCAGTGATTTGTGGTCTGGAGGGAATGAGCAGTTCTTC. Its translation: CATSDLWSGGNEQFF.

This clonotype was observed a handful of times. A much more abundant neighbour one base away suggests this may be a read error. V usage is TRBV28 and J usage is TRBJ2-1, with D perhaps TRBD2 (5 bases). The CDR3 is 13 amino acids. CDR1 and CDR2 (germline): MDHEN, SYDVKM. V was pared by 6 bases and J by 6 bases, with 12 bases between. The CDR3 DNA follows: TGTGCCAGCAGCCACACTAGACTCAATGAGCAGTTCTTC. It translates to CASSHTRLNEQFF.

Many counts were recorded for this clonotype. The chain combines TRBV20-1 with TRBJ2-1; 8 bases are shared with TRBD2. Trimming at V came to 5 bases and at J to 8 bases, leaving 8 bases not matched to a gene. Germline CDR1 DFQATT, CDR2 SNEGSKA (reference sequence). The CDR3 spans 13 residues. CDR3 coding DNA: TGCAGTGCTCCCGGGACTAGTATCTATGAGCAGTTCTTC. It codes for CSAPGTSIYEQFF.

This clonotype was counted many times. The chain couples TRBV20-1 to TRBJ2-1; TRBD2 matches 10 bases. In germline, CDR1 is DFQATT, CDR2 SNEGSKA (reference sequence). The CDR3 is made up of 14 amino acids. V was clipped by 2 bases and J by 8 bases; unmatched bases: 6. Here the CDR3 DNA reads TGCAGTGCTAGACTAGCGGGAGTGGGCTATGAGCAGTTCTTC. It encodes CSARLAGVGYEQFF.

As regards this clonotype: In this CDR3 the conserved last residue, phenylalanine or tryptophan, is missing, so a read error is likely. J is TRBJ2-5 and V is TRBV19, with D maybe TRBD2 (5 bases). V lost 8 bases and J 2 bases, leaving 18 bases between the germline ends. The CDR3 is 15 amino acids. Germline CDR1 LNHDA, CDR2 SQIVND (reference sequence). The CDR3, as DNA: TGTGCCAGTGGAGGTATAGGACGCGAGCAAGAGACCCAGTACCTC. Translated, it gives CASGGIGREQETQYL.

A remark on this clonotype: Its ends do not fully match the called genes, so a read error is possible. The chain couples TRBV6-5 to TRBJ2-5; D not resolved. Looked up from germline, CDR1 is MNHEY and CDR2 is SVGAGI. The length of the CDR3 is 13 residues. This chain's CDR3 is CAISYSRQETQNF. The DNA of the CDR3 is TGTGCCATCAGTTACTCTAGACAAGAGACCCAGAACTTC.

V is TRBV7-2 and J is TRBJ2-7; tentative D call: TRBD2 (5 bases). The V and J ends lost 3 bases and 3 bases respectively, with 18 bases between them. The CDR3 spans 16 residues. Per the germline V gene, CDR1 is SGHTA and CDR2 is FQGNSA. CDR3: CASSFTELEPFYEQYF. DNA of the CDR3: TGTGCCAGCAGCTTTACAGAACTAGAACCTTTCTACGAGCAGTACTTC. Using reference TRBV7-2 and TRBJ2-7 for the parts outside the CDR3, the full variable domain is GAGVSQSPSNKVTEKGKDVELRCDPISGHTALYWYRQSLGQGLEFLIYFQGNSAPDKSGLPSDRFSAERTGGSVSTLTIQRTQQEDSAVYLCASSFTELEPFYEQYFGPGTRLTVT.

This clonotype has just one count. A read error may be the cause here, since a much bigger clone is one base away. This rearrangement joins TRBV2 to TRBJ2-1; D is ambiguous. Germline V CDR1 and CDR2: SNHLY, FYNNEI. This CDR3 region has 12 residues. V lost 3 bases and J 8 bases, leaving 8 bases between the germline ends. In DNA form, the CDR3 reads TGTGCCAGCAGTGACGGTTACGATGAGCAGTTCTTC. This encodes CASSDGYDEQFF.

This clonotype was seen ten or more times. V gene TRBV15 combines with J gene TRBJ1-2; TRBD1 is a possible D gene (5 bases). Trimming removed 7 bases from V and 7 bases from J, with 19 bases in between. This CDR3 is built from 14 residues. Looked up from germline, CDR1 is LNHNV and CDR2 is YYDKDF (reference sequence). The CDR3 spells CATKNSPGRAGYTF. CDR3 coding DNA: TGTGCCACCAAGAATTCTCCAGGGAGAGCTGGCTACACCTTC.

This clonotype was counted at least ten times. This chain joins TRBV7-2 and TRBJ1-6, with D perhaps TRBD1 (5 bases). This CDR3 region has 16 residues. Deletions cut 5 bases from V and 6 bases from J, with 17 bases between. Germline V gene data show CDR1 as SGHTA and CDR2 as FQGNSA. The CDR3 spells CASSRGEPLTNSPLHF. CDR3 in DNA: TGTGCCAGCAGCAGAGGGGAACCGTTAACTAATTCACCCCTCCACTTT.

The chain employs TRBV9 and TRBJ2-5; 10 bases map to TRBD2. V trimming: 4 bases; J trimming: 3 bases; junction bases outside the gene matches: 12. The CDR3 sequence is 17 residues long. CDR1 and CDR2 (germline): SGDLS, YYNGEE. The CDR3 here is CASSPTSGRGIKETQYF. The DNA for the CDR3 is TGTGCCAGCAGCCCGACGAGCGGGAGGGGGATAAAAGAGACCCAGTACTTC.

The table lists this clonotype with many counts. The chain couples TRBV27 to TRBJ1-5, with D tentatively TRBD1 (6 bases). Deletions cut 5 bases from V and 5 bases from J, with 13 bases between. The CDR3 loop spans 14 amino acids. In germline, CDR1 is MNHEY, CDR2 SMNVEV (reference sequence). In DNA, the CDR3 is TGTGCCAGCAGTCACCAACAGGGTTATCAGCCCCAGCATTTT. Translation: CASSHQQGYQPQHF.

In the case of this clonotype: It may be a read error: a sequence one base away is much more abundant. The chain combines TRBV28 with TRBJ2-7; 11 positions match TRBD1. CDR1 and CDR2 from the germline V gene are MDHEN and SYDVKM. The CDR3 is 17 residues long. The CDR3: CARSSSVTGQGVYEQYF. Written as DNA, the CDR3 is TGTGCCAGAAGTTCCAGTGTAACGGGACAGGGGGTCTACGAGCAGTACTTC.

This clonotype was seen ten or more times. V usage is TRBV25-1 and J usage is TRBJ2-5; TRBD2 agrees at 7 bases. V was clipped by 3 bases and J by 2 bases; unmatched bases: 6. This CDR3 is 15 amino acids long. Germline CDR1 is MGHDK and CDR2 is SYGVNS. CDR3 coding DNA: TGTGCCAGCAGTGACCGGGAGGACGGACAAGAGACCCAGTACTTC. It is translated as CASSDREDGQETQYF.

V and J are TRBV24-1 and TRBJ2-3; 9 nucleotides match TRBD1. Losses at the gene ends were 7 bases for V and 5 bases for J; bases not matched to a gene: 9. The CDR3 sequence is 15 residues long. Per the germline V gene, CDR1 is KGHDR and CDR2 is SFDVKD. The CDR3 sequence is CATREGQGVEDTQYF. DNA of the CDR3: TGTGCCACCAGGGAGGGACAGGGAGTGGAAGATACGCAGTATTTT.

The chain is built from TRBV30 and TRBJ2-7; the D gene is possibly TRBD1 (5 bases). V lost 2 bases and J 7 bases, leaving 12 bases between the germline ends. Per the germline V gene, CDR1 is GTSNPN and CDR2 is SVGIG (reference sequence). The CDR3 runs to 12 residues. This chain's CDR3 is CAWSQTGEEQYF. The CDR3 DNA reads TGTGCCTGGAGTCAAACAGGCGAGGAGCAGTACTTC.

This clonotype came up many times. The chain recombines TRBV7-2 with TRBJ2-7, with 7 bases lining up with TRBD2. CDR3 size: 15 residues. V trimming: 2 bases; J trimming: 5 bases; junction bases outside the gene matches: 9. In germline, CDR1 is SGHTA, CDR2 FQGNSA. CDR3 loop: CASSLSGTIINEQYF. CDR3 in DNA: TGTGCCAGCAGCTTAAGCGGGACTATTATTAACGAGCAGTACTTC.

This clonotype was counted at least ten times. In DNA, the CDR3 is TGTGCCATCAGTGCCGGACCGACAGATACGCAGTATTTT. The encoded protein is CAISAGPTDTQYF. This chain uses TRBV10-3 with TRBJ2-3; D not resolved. The CDR3 is 13 amino acids. Deletions cut 4 bases from V and 3 bases from J, with 8 bases between. In germline, CDR1 is ENHRY, CDR2 SYGVKD.

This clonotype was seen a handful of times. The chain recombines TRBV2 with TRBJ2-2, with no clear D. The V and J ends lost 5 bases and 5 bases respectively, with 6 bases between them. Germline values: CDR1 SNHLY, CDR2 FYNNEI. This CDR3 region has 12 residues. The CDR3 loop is CASSIGTGELFF. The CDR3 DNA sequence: TGTGCCAGCAGTATAGGGACCGGGGAGCTGTTTTTT.

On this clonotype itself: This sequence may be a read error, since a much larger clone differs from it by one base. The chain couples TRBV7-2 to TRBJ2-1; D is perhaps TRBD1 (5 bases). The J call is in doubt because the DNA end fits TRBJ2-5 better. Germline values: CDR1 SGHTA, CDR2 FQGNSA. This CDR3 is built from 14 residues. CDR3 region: CASSLEVRADTQYF. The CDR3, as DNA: TGTGCCAGCAGCTTAGAGGTCAGGGCTGATACCCAGTACTTC.

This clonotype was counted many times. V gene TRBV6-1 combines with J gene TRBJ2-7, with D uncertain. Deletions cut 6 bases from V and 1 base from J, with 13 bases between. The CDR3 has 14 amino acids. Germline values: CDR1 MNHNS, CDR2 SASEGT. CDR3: CASSKEPRSYEQYF. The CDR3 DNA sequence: TGTGCCAGCAGCAAGGAGCCTAGATCCTACGAGCAGTACTTC.